One sample yielded the 2 T cell receptor beta chains listed below, sequenced in a study of T cell changes during pregnancy in multiple sclerosis (dated by TCRdb to between 2017 and 2020). Library creation used the immunoSEQ multiplex PCR assay. Imported from immuneACCESS, the table was reduced by TCRdb to in-frame sequences with V and J called. These copies leave out some clones; in studies compared against another copy, an unresolved V gene accounts for under half, and the cause of the remainder is not known. The sample table lists around 70,000 clones, around 94% of them with a count of one. Of the sample, over 2% falls within the top ten clones. The sequencing here drew on peripheral blood, taken in the second trimester of pregnancy. The receptor source for this set is a female donor in good health, enrolled as a control in a pregnancy study.

The chain combines TRBV6-1 with TRBJ2-4, with D possibly TRBD1 on 6 matching bases. V was shortened by 7 bases and J by 8 bases, with 18 bases between the two germline ends. Germline V gene sequence: CDR1 MNHNS, CDR2 SASEGT. The CDR3 has 14 amino acids. The CDR3 protein is CASNPPGHEDIQYF. The CDR3 DNA reads TGTGCCAGCAACCCTCCGGGACATGAGGACATTCAGTACTTC.

The chain links TRBV6-7 to TRBJ2-1, with TRBD2 as a possible D gene (5 bases). TRBV6-7 has ORF status, its function being uncertain. Trimming shortened V by 2 bases and J by 0 bases, and 11 bases separated the two germline ends. CDR3 length: 16 amino acids. In nucleotides, the CDR3 is TGTGCCAGCAGTTACGGGCAGGAGGACTCCTACAATGAGCAGTTCTTC. Translated, it gives CASSYGQEDSYNEQFF.